This T cell receptor beta chain was sequenced in a study of shared clonotypes between healthy human individuals. Assay used: immunoSEQ multiplex PCR; TCRdb lists only in-frame clones, some missing. The sample lists about 1 million clones, around 76% seen once, with roughly 1.4% in the top ten. The V end was cut by 4 bases, the J end by 8 bases, with 10 bases between. Germline lookup yields CDR1 SGHRS and CDR2 YFSETQ. The CDR3 spans 13 residues. The V call is TRBV5-1, the J call TRBJ1-6, with a possible D match to TRBD1 (5 bases). What was sequenced was memory CD4+ T cells sorted from blood. Subset meaning: CD45RA-negative fraction. The sequence was obtained from a man younger than 35 in good health. This chain's CDR3 is CASSGWGDSPLHF. The CDR3 DNA sequence: TGCGCCAGCAGCGGGTGGGGGGATTCACCCCTCCACTTT.